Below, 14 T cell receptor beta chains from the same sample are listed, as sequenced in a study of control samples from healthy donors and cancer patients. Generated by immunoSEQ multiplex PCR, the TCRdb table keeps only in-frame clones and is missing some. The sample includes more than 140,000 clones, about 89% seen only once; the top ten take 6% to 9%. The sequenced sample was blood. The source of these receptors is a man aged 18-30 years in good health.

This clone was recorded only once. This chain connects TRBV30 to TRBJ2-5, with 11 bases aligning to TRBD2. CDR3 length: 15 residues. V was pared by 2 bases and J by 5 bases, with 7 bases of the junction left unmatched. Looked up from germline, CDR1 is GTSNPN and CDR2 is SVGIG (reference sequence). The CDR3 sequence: CAWSRLAGGHETQYF. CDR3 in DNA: TGTGCCTGGAGTAGGCTAGCGGGGGGACATGAGACCCAGTACTTC.

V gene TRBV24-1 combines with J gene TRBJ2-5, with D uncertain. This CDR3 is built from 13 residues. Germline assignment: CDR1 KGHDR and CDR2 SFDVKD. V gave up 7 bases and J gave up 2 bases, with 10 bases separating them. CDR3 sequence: CATRGSPQETQYF. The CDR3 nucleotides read TGTGCCACCAGGGGCTCCCCTCAAGAGACCCAGTACTTC.

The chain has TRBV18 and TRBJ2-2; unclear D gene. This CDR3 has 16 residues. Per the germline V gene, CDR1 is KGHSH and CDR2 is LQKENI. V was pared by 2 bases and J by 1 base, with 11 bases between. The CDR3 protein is CASSPKSLLNTGELFF. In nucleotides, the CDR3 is TGTGCCAGCTCACCAAAGTCCCTACTGAACACCGGGGAGCTGTTTTTT.

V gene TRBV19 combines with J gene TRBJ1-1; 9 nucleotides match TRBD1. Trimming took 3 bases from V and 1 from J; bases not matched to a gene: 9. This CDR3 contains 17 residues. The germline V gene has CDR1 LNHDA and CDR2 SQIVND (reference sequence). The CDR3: CASSMRPGQGPNTEAFF. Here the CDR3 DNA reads TGTGCCAGTAGTATGCGCCCGGGACAGGGACCGAACACTGAAGCTTTCTTT.

The CDR3 region has the DNA TGCGCCAGCAGCCAAGATCTCCGGGCTGGGACTGAAGCTTTCTTT. This gives the protein CASSQDLRAGTEAFF. The J gene is TRBJ1-1, the V gene TRBV4-1; D gene uncertain. Germline V gives CDR1 MGHRA, CDR2 YSYEKL. Trimming pared 0 bases from V and 5 bases from J, leaving 13 bases between. The CDR3 totals 15 residues.

The CDR3 DNA follows: TGTGCCACCAGCAGAGGAATAGAGACCCAGTACTTC. It translates to CATSRGIETQYF. The rearrangement joins TRBV15 to TRBJ2-5; unclear D gene. CDR3 length: 12 amino acids. The V gene's germline CDR1 is LNHNV and CDR2 YYDKDF (reference sequence). Between the trimmed V and J ends, which lost 1 base and 4 bases, there was a span of 4 bases.

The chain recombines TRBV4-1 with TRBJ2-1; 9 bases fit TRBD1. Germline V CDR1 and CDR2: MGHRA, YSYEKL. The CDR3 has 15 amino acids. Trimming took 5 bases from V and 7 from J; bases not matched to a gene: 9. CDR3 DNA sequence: TGCGCCAGCAGCAATACAGGGGGCGTCGAAAATGAGCAGTTCTTC. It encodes CASSNTGGVENEQFF.

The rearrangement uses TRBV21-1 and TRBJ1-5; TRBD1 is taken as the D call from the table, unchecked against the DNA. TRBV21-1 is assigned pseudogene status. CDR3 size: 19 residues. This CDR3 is CASSNTLSQDSNSNQPQHF. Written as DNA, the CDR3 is TGTGCCAGCAGCAATACTCTCTCTCAGGACAGCAATAGCAATCAGCCCCAGCATTTT.

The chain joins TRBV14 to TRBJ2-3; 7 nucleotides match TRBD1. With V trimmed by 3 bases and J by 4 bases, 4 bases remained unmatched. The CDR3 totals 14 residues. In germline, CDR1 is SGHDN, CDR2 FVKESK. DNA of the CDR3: TGTGCCAGCAGCCAGCCTGGGACAGCAGATACGCAGTATTTT. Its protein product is CASSQPGTADTQYF.

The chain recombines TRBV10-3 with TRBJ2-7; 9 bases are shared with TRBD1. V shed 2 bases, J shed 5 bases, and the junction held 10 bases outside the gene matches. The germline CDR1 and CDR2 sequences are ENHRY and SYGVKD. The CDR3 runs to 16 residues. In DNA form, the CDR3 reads TGTGCCATCAGTGAGATCCCGGGACAGGGTACAGACGAGCAGTACTTC. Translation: CAISEIPGQGTDEQYF.

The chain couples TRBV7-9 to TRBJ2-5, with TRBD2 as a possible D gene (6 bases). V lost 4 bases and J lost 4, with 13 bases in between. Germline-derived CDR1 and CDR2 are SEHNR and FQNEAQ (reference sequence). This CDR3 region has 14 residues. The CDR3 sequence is CASSWGGRGETQYF. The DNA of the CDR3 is TGTGCCAGCAGCTGGGGCGGGCGGGGAGAGACCCAGTACTTC.

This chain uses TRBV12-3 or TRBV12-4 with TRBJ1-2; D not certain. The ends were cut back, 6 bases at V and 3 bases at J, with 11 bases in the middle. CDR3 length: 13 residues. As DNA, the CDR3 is TGTGCCAGCAGGGCCGGAACGGACTATGGCTACACCTTC. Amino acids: CASRAGTDYGYTF.

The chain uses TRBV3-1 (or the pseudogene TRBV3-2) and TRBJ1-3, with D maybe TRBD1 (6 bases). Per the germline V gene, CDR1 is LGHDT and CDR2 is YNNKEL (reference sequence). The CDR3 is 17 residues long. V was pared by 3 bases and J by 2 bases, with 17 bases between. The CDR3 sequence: CASSHPQGGGTGNTIYF. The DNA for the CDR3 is TGTGCCAGCAGCCACCCCCAGGGAGGGGGAACTGGAAACACCATATATTTT.

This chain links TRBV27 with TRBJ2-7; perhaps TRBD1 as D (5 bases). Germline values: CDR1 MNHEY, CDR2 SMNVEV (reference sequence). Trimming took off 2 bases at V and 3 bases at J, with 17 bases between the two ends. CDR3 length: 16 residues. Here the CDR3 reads CASSLIGQGGVYEQYF. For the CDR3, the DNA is TGTGCCAGCAGTTTAATCGGCCAGGGTGGGGTCTACGAGCAGTACTTC.